Shown below are 8 T cell receptor beta chains from a single sample sequenced in a study of cytomegalovirus exposure and HLA in healthy donors. The PCR employed 60 Vbeta primers together with 13 Jbeta primers. Clones were sequenced by immunoSEQ multiplex PCR, and TCRdb holds only the in-frame ones, with some missing. The sample includes roughly 170,000 clones, 80% of them seen just once. Sequencing was carried out using PBMCs. The receptors derive from a man aged 25-40 years in good health and CMV-seronegative.

This sequence joins TRBV28 and TRBJ2-1, with 9 bases aligning to TRBD2. The V gene end was trimmed by 5 bases and the J gene end by 5 bases; junction bases not matched to a gene: 10. This CDR3 is built from 16 residues. Germline V gene lookup returns CDR1 MDHEN and CDR2 SYDVKM. CDR3 nucleotide sequence: TGTGCCAGCAGTGTGTGGACGGGACTAGCCAACAATGAGCAGTTCTTC. It is translated as CASSVWTGLANNEQFF.

The chain employs TRBV6-1 and TRBJ1-1; maybe TRBD1 (5 bases). The V and J ends lost 3 bases and 7 bases respectively, with 15 bases between them. This CDR3 spans 14 amino acids. Germline values: CDR1 MNHNS, CDR2 SASEGT. The CDR3 DNA is TGTGCCAGCAGTGATCGGGGGTTCCCTAGTGAAGCTTTCTTT. This codes for CASSDRGFPSEAFF.

The CDR3 region has the DNA TGTGCCTGGAGTGTAAGTCAGGACAGGGGGACTATCCGGGTCCGGAGAGAGACCCAGTACTTC. This sequence encodes CAWSVSQDRGTIRVRRETQYF. This chain joins TRBV30 and TRBJ2-5; 10 bases map to TRBD1. The V gene end was trimmed by 0 bases and the J gene end by 4 bases; junction bases not matched to a gene: 23. The CDR3 consists of 21 residues. Germline V lookup: CDR1 GTSNPN, CDR2 SVGIG (reference sequence).

The rearrangement uses TRBV9 and TRBJ2-3; TRBD1 matches at 8 bases. V lost 0 bases to trimming and J lost 6 bases; unmatched junction nucleotides: 6. The CDR3 loop spans 15 amino acids. Germline-derived CDR1 and CDR2 are SGDLS and YYNGEE. In nucleotides, the CDR3 is TGTGCCAGCAGCGTAGTCAGGCAGGGGGCGGATACGCAGTATTTT. As protein: CASSVVRQGADTQYF.

The CDR3 nucleotides are TGTGCCTGGAGCGCGCGAACCCTCAGGAGGGAAACTGAAGCTTTCTTT. This sequence encodes CAWSARTLRRETEAFF. The chain joins TRBV30 to TRBJ1-1; D ambiguous. The CDR3 covers 16 residues. Germline loops: CDR1 GTSNPN, CDR2 SVGIG (reference sequence). V was pared by 3 bases and J by 5 bases, with 22 bases between.

The chain carries TRBV4-3 and TRBJ2-5; TRBD2 aligns across 8 bases. V was clipped by 1 base and J by 5 bases; unmatched bases: 3. Germline CDR1 is LGHNA and CDR2 is YSLEER. The CDR3 runs to 14 residues. Written as DNA, the CDR3 is TGCGCCAGCAGCCAAGGCGGGGGGCGGGAGACCCAGTACTTC. It encodes CASSQGGGRETQYF.

With respect to this clone: The same CDR3 also results from other DNA sequences found in this sample. This rearrangement joins TRBV5-1 to TRBJ2-7; 11 bases line up with TRBD2. The length of the CDR3 is 17 residues. With V trimmed by 1 base and J by 0 bases, 6 bases remained unmatched. CDR1 is SGHRS, CDR2 YFSETQ, per germline. In DNA form, the CDR3 reads TGCGCCAGCAGCTTGACTAGCGGGAGCCCTAGCTCCTACGAGCAGTACTTC. Translating gives CASSLTSGSPSSYEQYF. Full variable domain (outside the CDR3, taken from reference TRBV5-1 and TRBJ2-7): KAGVTQTPRYLIKTRGQQVTLSCSPISGHRSVSWYQQTPGQGLQFLFEYFSETQRNKGNFPGRFSGRQFSNSRSEMNVSTLELGDSALYLCASSLTSGSPSSYEQYFGPGTRLTVT.

The V and J genes are TRBV6-5 and TRBJ2-3; 10 bases fit TRBD2. The CDR3 totals 16 residues. The trim removed 4 bases at V and 6 bases at J, leaving 10 bases unmatched. CDR1 and CDR2 from the germline V gene are MNHEY and SVGAGI. CDR3 loop: CASSLLAGASGDTQYF. CDR3 DNA: TGTGCCAGCAGTTTGCTAGCGGGAGCGTCGGGGGATACGCAGTATTTT.